The 10 T cell receptor beta chains in this list originate from one sample, sequenced in a study of T cells in Graves' hyperthyroidism and ophthalmopathy. The source material, RNA transcripts, was used to amplify TCR beta CDR3 regions. First-round RT-PCR targeting the TCR CDR3 was performed with the HTBI primer set. A single record per CDR3 protein comes from TCRdb applying MiXCR to the multiplex PCR reads. The repertoire holds a few hundred thousand distinct CDR3 sequences, with under 15% as singletons. Input material: blood. The receptors come from a woman aged 25-40 years with Graves' hyperthyroidism.

This clonotype was seen ten or more times. This sequence joins TRBV28 and TRBJ2-3, with TRBD2 as a possible D gene (5 bases). V was pared by 1 base and J by 0 bases, with 8 bases between. Germline CDR1 reads MDHEN; CDR2 reads SYDVKM. This CDR3 spans 15 amino acids. CDR3 in amino acids: CASSLSRTSTDTQYF. The CDR3 DNA is TGTGCCAGCAGTTTATCGCGGACTAGCACAGATACGCAGTATTTT.

Many counts were recorded for this clonotype. The chain carries TRBV12-3 or TRBV12-4 and TRBJ2-7; maybe TRBD1 (7 bases). The CDR3 is made up of 15 amino acids. Between the trimmed V and J ends, which lost 7 bases and 4 bases, there was a span of 20 bases. In DNA, the CDR3 is TGTGCCAGCACACAACATACAGGGGCGGGGTACGAGCAGTACTTC. Translated, it gives CASTQHTGAGYEQYF.

This clonotype counts as medium-sized. The rearrangement joins TRBV24-1 to TRBJ1-1, with 8 positions matching TRBD1. Trimming cost V 0 bases and J 11 bases; bases outside gene matches: 7. The CDR3 is 14 residues long. CDR1 KGHDR and CDR2 SFDVKD come from the germline V gene. DNA of the CDR3: TGTGCCACCAGTGATTTGCAATCGGGGGACAGGGCTTTCTTT. Translation: CATSDLQSGDRAFF.

This clonotype was observed many times. CDR3 residues: CASSQPRLEADTQYF. Written as DNA, the CDR3 is TGTGCCAGCAGCCAACCCCGATTAGAAGCAGATACGCAGTATTTT. This chain links TRBV3-1 with TRBJ2-3; D is undetermined. The germline V gene has CDR1 LGHDT and CDR2 YNNKEL (reference sequence). CDR3 length equals 15 residues. V was cut by 2 bases and J by 4 bases, with 13 bases left in between.

The chain joins TRBV11-2 to TRBJ1-1; 12 bases fit TRBD1. Germline CDR1 reads SGHAT; CDR2 reads FQNNGV. CDR3 length equals 16 residues. J was trimmed by 4 bases and V by 5 bases; bases with no gene match: 8. CDR3 protein: CASSPGTGGSGTEAFF. The CDR3 DNA reads TGTGCCAGCAGCCCTGGGACAGGGGGCTCGGGCACTGAAGCTTTCTTT.

This clonotype has at least ten counts. This chain joins TRBV7-2 and TRBJ2-7; 7 positions agree with TRBD2. CDR3 length: 15 residues. In germline, CDR1 is SGHTA, CDR2 FQGNSA. After removal of 1 base from V and 0 bases from J, the junction contained 3 bases not matched to a gene. As DNA, the CDR3 is TGTGCCAGCAGCTTAGAGGGCGGGGGCTCCTACGAGCAGTACTTC. Translation gives CASSLEGGGSYEQYF. Drawing the rest from reference TRBV7-2 and TRBJ2-7, the complete variable domain is GAGVSQSPSNKVTEKGKDVELRCDPISGHTALYWYRQSLGQGLEFLIYFQGNSAPDKSGLPSDRFSAERTGGSVSTLTIQRTQQEDSAVYLCASSLEGGGSYEQYFGPGTRLTVT.

This clonotype has at least ten counts. The chain has TRBV3-1 and TRBJ1-1; the D is unclear. Looked up from germline, CDR1 is LGHDT and CDR2 is YNNKEL (reference sequence). The CDR3 totals 14 residues. V lost 1 base, J lost 1 base, and 7 bases lay in between. DNA for the CDR3: TGTGCCAGCAGCCAAGCCGTGGGGAACACTGAAGCTTTCTTT. This translates into CASSQAVGNTEAFF.

This clonotype was seen a few times. The chain couples TRBV28 to TRBJ1-4, with D possibly being TRBD1 (5 bases). There are 16 residues in the CDR3. Germline-derived CDR1 and CDR2 are MDHEN and SYDVKM. V lost 4 bases to trimming and J lost 8 bases, with 20 bases between them. The CDR3 here is CASSSPTQGDREKLFF. CDR3 coding DNA: TGTGCCAGCAGTTCTCCTACCCAAGGGGATCGAGAAAAACTGTTTTTT.

This clonotype has ten or more counts. The rearrangement uses TRBV9 and TRBJ1-1; 8 nucleotides line up with TRBD1. The V gene's germline CDR1 is SGDLS and CDR2 YYNGEE. Germline trimming cut 4 bases from V and 0 bases from J; bases unmatched to any gene: 8. The CDR3 has 16 amino acids. CDR3 sequence (DNA): TGTGCCAGCAGCCCGGCCGGGACAGGACTGAACACTGAAGCTTTCTTT. It yields the protein CASSPAGTGLNTEAFF.

V is TRBV2 and J is TRBJ2-1, with 8 bases lining up with TRBD2. Germline-derived CDR1 and CDR2 are SNHLY and FYNNEI. V shed 10 bases, J shed 1 base, and the junction held 9 bases outside the gene matches. The CDR3 runs 15 residues. This CDR3 is CAILSGMSSYNEQFF. The DNA of the CDR3 is TGTGCCATCCTTAGCGGGATGAGTTCCTACAATGAGCAGTTCTTC.